This paragraph reports one T cell receptor beta chain. Enrolment of Seattle patients took place during active infection, and they were followed longitudinally. This sample stems from a study of blood T cell repertoires in COVID-19. Study-wide context: Sites in the United States, Italy and Spain provided acute and convalescent COVID-19 samples. PBMCs, B-cell-depleted T cells, or T cells were the source of the cDNA or gDNA that made up the material.

The CDR3 runs 15 residues. Trimming left V 7 bases short and J 5 bases short, with 21 bases between. Germline V gene data show CDR1 as SGHRS and CDR2 as YFSETQ. Measured with immunoSEQ multiplex PCR; TCRdb has only the in-frame clones, and not every one. The sample records about 270,000 clones, about 91% being singletons. The material sequenced was peripheral blood. This rearrangement joins TRBV5-1 to TRBJ2-5; TRBD2 is a possible D gene (6 bases). The receptor comes from a young adult with COVID-19, enrolled during active disease. For the CDR3, the DNA is TGCGCCAGCCAGCCAGCGGGCACCACCGGCGAGACCCAGTACTTC. Encoded protein: CASQPAGTTGETQYF.